This record covers a single T cell receptor (beta chain). Using a J-beta primer mix together with a sample-barcoded 5' primer, a second PCR was run for roughly 6 to 12 cycles. TCRdb itself ran the 5' RACE reads through MiXCR, one entry per CDR3 protein. The repertoire includes approximately 730,000 distinct CDR3 sequences, less than 70% of them detected once, and 40% to 50% sits in the top ten. This record belongs to a study of blood T cells in healthy people across ages. V gave up 8 bases and J gave up 0 bases, with 8 bases separating them. CDR3 size: 14 residues. Looked up from germline, CDR1 is SNHLY and CDR2 is FYNNEI.

The specimen was blood. The clonotype comes from a man aged 80 or over in good health. The chain joins TRBV2 to TRBJ2-6; no definite D call. CDR3 sequence reads: CASLKGSGANVLTF. In nucleotides, the CDR3 is TGTGCCAGCTTGAAGGGCTCTGGGGCCAACGTCCTGACTTTC.